These T cell receptor beta chains were read from a single sample in a study of cytomegalovirus exposure and HLA in healthy donors. Assay used: immunoSEQ multiplex PCR; TCRdb lists only in-frame clones, some missing. Its listing shows around 57,000 clones. The source material was PBMCs. These receptors were obtained from a woman aged 50 to 60 in good health and CMV-seropositive. CDR3s include the opening cysteine and the closing phenylalanine or tryptophan. A D gene is named only where the DNA matches it firmly. The size entry is marked missing in some rows and otherwise reads once, few, many or a size class.

cdr3_aa: CASSFQGAGELFF; cdr3_nt: TGTGCCAGCAGTTTCCAGGGGGCCGGGGAGCTGTTTTTT; clone_size: NA; j_call: TRBJ2-2; d_call: TRBD1; v_call: TRBV28
cdr3_aa: CASSSAGANTEAFF; cdr3_nt: TGTGCCAGCAGCTCCGCAGGGGCGAACACTGAAGCTTTCTTT; clone_size: NA; j_call: TRBJ1-1; d_call: NA; v_call: TRBV7-6
cdr3_aa: CASSLGTGTIYF; cdr3_nt: TGTGCCAGCAGCTTAGGGACAGGAACCATATATTTT; clone_size: NA; j_call: TRBJ1-3; d_call: TRBD1; v_call: TRBV7-6
cdr3_aa: CASSFWDSVNAYEQYF; cdr3_nt: TGTGCCAGCAGTTTTTGGGACAGCGTAAACGCCTACGAGCAGTACTTC; clone_size: NA; j_call: TRBJ2-7; d_call: TRBD1; v_call: TRBV28
cdr3_aa: CASSRAGQGPYTF; cdr3_nt: TGTGCCAGCAGTCGCGCCGGACAGGGCCCCTACACCTTC; clone_size: NA; j_call: TRBJ1-2; d_call: TRBD1; v_call: TRBV28
cdr3_aa: CASIGGFTEAFF; cdr3_nt: TGTGCCAGTATAGGGGGTTTCACTGAAGCTTTCTTT; clone_size: NA; j_call: TRBJ1-1; d_call: NA; v_call: TRBV19
cdr3_aa: CASSQQTEVPHGYTF; cdr3_nt: TGCGCCAGCAGCCAGCAGACAGAGGTTCCTCACGGCTACACCTTC; clone_size: medium-sized; j_call: TRBJ1-2; d_call: NA; v_call: TRBV4-3
cdr3_aa: CASSFGQASYEQYF; cdr3_nt: TGTGCCAGCAGCTTCGGACAGGCTTCCTACGAGCAGTACTTC; clone_size: NA; j_call: TRBJ2-7; d_call: TRBD1; v_call: TRBV6-5
cdr3_aa: CASSVRGNSPLHF; cdr3_nt: TGTGCCAGCAGCGTAAGGGGAAATTCACCCCTCCACTTT; clone_size: NA; j_call: TRBJ1-6; d_call: NA; v_call: TRBV9
cdr3_aa: CASSQGGGWFPQNTEAFF; cdr3_nt: TGTGCATCAAGCCAGGGAGGAGGATGGTTCCCTCAGAACACTGAAGCTTTCTTT; clone_size: NA; j_call: TRBJ1-1; d_call: NA; v_call: TRBV13
cdr3_aa: CASSATGWPSYEQYF; cdr3_nt: TGTGCCAGCAGCGCGACAGGGTGGCCCTCCTACGAGCAGTACTTC; clone_size: NA; j_call: TRBJ2-7; d_call: TRBD1; v_call: TRBV5-5